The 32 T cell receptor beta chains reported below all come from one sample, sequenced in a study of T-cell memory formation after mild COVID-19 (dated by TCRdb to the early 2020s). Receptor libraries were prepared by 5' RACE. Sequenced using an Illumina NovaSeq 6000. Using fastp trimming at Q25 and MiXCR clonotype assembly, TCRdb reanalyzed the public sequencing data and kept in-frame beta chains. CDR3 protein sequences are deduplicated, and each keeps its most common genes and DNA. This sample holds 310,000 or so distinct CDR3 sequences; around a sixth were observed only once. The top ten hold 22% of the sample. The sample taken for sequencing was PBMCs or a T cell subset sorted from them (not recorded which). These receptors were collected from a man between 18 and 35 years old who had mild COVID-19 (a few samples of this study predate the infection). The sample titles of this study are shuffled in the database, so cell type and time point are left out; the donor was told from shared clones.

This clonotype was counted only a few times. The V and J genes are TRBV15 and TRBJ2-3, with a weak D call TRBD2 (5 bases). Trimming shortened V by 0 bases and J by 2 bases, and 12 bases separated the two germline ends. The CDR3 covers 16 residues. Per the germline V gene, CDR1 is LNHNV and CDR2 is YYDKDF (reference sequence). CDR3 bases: TGTGCCACCAGCAGAGATGAAGGGAGAGTCACAGATACGCAGTATTTT. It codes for CATSRDEGRVTDTQYF.

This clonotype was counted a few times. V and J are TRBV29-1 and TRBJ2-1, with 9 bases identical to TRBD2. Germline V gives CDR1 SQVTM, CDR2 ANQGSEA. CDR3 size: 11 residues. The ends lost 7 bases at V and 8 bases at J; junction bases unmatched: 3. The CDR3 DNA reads TGCAGCGCACTAGCGGGTTATGAGCAGTTCTTC. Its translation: CSALAGYEQFF.

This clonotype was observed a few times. The CDR3 sequence is CSGGSRETAFF. DNA of the CDR3: TGCAGCGGTGGATCGAGGGAGACAGCTTTCTTT. The chain combines TRBV29-1 with TRBJ1-1; D is unresolved. Germline values: CDR1 SQVTM, CDR2 ANQGSEA. This CDR3 comprises 11 residues. V was pared by 7 bases and J by 10 bases, with 16 bases between. The full variable domain, completed using reference TRBV29-1 and TRBJ1-1, is SAVISQKPSRDICQRGTSLTIQCQVDSQVTMMFWYRQQPGQSLTLIATANQGSEATYESGFVIDKFPISRPNLTFSTLTVSNMSPEDSSIYLCSGGSRETAFFGQGTRLTVV.

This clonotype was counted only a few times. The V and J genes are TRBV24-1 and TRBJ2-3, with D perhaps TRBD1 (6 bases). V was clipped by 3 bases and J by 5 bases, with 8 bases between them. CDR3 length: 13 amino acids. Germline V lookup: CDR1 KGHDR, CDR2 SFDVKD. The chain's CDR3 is CATSDMGQDTQYF. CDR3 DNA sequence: TGTGCCACCAGTGATATGGGACAAGATACGCAGTATTTT.

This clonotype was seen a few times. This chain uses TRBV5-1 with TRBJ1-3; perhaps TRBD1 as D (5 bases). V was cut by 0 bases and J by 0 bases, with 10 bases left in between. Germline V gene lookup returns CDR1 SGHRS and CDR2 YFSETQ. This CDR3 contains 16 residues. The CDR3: CASSLVGQGSGNTIYF. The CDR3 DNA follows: TGCGCCAGCAGCTTGGTGGGGCAGGGCTCTGGAAACACCATATATTTT.

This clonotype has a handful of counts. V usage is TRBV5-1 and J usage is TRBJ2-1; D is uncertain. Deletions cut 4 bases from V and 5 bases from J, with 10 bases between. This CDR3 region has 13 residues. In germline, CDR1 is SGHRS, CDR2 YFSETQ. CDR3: CASSRPLNNEQFF. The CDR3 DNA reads TGCGCCAGCAGCAGGCCCTTGAACAATGAGCAGTTCTTC.

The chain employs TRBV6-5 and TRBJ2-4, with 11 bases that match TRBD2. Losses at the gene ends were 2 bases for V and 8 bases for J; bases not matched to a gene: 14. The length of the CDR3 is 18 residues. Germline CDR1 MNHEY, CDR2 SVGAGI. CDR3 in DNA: TGTGCCAGCAGTTACGTGAGCTTAGCGGGGGGGATCCTGGACATTCAGTACTTC. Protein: CASSYVSLAGGILDIQYF.

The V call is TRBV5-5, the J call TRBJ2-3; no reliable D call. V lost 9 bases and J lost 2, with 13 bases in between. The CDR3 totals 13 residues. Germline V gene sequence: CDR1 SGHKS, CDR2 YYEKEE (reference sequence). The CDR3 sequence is CATSDPLTDTQYF. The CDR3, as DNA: TGTGCCACGTCGGACCCGCTCACAGATACGCAGTATTTT.

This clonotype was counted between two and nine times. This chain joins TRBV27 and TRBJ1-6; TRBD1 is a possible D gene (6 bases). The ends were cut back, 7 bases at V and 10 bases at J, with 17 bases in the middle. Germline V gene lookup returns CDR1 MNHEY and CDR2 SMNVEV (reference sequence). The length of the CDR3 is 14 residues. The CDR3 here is CASTGQGRESPLHF. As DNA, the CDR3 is TGTGCCAGCACAGGGCAGGGGAGAGAGTCACCCCTCCACTTT.

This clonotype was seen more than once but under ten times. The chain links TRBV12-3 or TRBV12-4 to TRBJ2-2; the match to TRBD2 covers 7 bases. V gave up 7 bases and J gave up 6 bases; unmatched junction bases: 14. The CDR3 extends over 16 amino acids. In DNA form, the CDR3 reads TGTGCCAGCACCCCCTCCCACGGGGGGAAGGCCGGGGAGCTGTTTTTT. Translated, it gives CASTPSHGGKAGELFF.

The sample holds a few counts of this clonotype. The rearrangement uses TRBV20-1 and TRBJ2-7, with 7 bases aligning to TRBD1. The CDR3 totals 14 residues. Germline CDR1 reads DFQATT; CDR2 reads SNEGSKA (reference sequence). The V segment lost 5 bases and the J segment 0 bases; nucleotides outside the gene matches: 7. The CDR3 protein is CSADRDSASYEQYF. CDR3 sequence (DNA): TGCAGTGCTGACCGGGACAGTGCCTCCTACGAGCAGTACTTC.

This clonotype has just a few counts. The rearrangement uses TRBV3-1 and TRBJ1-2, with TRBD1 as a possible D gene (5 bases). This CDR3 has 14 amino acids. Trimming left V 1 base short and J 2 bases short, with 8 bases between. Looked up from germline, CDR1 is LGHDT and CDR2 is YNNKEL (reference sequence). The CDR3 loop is CASSQVAGNYGYTF. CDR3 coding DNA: TGTGCCAGCAGCCAAGTGGCAGGGAACTATGGCTACACCTTC.

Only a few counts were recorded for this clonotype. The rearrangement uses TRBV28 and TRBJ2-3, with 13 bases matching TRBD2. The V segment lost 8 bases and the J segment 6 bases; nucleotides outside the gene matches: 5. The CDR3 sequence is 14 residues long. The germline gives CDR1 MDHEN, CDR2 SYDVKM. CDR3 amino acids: CASGTSGGVDTQYF. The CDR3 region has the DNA TGTGCCAGCGGAACTAGCGGGGGGGTTGATACGCAGTATTTT. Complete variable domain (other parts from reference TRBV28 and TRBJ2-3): DVKVTQSSRYLVKRTGEKVFLECVQDMDHENMFWYRQDPGLGLRLIYFSYDVKMKEKGDIPEGYSVSREKKERFSLILESASTNQTSMYLCASGTSGGVDTQYFGPGTRLTVL.

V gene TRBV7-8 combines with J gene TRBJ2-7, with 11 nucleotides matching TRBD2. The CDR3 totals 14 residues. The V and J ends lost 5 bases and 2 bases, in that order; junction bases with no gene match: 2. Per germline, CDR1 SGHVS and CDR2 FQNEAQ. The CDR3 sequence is CASSQLAGAYEQYV. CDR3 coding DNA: TGTGCCAGCAGCCAACTAGCGGGGGCCTACGAGCAGTACGTC.

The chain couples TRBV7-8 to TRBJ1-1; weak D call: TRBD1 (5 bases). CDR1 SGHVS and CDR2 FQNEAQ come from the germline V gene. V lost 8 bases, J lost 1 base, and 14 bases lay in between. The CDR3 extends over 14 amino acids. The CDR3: CASSDPGQNTEAFF. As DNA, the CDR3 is TGTGCCAGCTCCGACCCGGGGCAGAACACTGAAGCTTTCTTT.

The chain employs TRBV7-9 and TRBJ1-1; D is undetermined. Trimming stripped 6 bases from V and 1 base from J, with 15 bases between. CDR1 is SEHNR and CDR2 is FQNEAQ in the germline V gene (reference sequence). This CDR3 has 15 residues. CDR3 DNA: TGTGCCAGCAGTGTGGTGGCCCTACGGAACACTGAAGCTTTCTTT. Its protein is CASSVVALRNTEAFF.

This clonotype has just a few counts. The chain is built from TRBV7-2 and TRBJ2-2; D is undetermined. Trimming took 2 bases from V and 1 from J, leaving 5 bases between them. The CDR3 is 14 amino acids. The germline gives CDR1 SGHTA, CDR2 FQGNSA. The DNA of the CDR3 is TGTGCCAGCAGCTTATTCGGGAACACCGGGGAGCTGTTTTTT. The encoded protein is CASSLFGNTGELFF.

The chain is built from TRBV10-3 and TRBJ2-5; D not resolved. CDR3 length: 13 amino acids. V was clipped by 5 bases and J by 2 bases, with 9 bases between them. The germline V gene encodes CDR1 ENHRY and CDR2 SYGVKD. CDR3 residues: CAISQREQETQYF. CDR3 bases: TGTGCCATCAGTCAAAGGGAACAAGAGACCCAGTACTTC.

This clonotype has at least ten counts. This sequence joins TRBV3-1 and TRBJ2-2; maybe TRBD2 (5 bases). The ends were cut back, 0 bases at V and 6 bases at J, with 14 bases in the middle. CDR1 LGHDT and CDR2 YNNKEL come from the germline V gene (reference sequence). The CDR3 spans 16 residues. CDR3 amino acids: CASSQESSGYAGELFF. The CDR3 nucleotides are TGTGCCAGCAGCCAAGAAAGTTCGGGGTATGCCGGGGAGCTGTTTTTT. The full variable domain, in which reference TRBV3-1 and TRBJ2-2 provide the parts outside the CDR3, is DTAVSQTPKYLVTQMGNDKSIKCEQNLGHDTMYWYKQDSKKFLKIMFSYNNKELIINETVPNRFSPKSPDKAHLNLHINSLELGDSAVYFCASSQESSGYAGELFFGEGSRLTVL.

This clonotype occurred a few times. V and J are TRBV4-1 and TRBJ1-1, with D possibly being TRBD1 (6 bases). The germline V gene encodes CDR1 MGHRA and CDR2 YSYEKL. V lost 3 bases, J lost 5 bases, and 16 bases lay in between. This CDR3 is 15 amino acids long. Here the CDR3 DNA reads TGCGCCAGCAGCCAGTCCGTACAGGGCGGGACTGAAGCTTTCTTT. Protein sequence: CASSQSVQGGTEAFF.

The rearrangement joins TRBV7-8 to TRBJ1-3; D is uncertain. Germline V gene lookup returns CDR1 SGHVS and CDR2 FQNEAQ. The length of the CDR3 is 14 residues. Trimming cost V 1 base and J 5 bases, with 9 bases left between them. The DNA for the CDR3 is TGTGCCAGCAGCTTAGGGGTTGAGAGAAACACCATATATTTT. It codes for CASSLGVERNTIYF.

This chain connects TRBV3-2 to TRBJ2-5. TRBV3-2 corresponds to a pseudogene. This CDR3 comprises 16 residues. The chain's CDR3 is CASSQDHGVVEETQYF. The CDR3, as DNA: TGTGCCAGCAGCCAAGATCACGGGGTTGTGGAAGAGACCCAGTACTTC.

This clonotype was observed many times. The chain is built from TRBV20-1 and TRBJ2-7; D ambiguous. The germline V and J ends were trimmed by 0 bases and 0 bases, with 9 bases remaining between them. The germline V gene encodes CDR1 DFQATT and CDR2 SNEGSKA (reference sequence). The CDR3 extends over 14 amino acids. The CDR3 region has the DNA TGCAGTGCTAGAGATCCCCCTAGCTCCTACGAGCAGTACGTC. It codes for CSARDPPSSYEQYV.

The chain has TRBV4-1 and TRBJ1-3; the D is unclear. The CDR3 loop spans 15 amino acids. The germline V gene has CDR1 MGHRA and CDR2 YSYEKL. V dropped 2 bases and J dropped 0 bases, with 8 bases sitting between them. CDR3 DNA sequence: TGCGCCAGCAGCCAACTGGGCATCTCTGGAAACACCATATATTTT. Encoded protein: CASSQLGISGNTIYF.

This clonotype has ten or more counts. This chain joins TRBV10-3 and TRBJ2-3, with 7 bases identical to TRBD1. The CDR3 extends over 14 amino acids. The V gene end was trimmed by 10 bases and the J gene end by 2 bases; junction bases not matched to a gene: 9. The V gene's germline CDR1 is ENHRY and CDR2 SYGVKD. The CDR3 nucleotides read TGTGCCACCACAGGGGATACAGACACAGATACGCAGTATTTT. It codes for CATTGDTDTDTQYF.

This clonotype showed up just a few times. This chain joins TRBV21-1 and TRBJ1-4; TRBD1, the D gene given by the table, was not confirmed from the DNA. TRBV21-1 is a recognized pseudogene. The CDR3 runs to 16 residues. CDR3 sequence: CASSKKFGTRDEKLFF. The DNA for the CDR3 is TGTGCCAGCAGCAAGAAATTCGGGACCCGCGATGAAAAACTGTTTTTT.

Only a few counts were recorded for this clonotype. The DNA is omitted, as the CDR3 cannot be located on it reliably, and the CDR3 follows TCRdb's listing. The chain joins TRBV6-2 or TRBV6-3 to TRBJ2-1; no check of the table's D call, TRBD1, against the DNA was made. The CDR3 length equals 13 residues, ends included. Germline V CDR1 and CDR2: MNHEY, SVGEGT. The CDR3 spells CASSSSGADEQFF.

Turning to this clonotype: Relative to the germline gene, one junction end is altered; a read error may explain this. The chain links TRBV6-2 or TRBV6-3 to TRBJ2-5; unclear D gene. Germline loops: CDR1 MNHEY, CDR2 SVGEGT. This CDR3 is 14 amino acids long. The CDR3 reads CASSRTRSGENQYF. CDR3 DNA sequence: TGTGCCAGCAGCCGAACAAGGTCCGGTGAGAACCAGTACTTC.

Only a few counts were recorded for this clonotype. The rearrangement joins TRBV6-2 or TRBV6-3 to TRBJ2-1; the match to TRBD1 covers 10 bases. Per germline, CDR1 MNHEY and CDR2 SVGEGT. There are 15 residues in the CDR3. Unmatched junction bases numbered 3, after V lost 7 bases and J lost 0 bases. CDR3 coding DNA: TGTGCCAGCACCCGACAGGGGGCCTCCTACAATGAGCAGTTCTTC. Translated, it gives CASTRQGASYNEQFF.

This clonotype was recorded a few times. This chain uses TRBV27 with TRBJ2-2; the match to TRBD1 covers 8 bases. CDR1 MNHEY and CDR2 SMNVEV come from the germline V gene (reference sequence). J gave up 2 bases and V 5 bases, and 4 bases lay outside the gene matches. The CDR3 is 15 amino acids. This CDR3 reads CASSVSGGNTGELFF. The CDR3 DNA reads TGTGCCAGCAGTGTCTCAGGGGGCAACACCGGGGAGCTGTTTTTT.

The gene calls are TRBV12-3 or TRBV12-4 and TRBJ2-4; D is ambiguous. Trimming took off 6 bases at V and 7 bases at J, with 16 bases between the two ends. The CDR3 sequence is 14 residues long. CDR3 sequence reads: CASSHKTVVNIQYF. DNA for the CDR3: TGTGCCAGCAGCCACAAAACGGTGGTGAACATTCAGTACTTC.

The CDR3 protein is CASSQEGRTRLFF. The CDR3, as DNA: TGTGCCAGCAGCCAAGAAGGCAGGACCCGGTTGTTCTTC. The chain joins TRBV4-2 to TRBJ2-1; D not resolved. V was pared by 0 bases and J by 15 bases, with 15 bases between. The germline V gene has CDR1 LGHNA and CDR2 YNFKEQ. The CDR3 has 13 amino acids.